These T cell receptor beta chains were read from a single sample in a study of naive and memory T cell subsets. In TCRdb, the UMI-ligation and nested PCR reads were re-called with MiXCR into one record per CDR3 protein. This sample has more than 95,000 distinct CDR3 sequences, with more than 14% found just once. Sequenced sample: naive CD8+ T cells from blood. These receptor sequences come from a human donor in good health. CDR3s include the opening cysteine and the closing phenylalanine or tryptophan. A D gene is named only where the DNA matches it firmly. Not every row has a clone size; where given, it reads once, few, many or a size class.

TRBJ2-7	.	TRBV3-1	16	.	CASSPHPNMGTYEQYF	TGTGCCAGCAGCCCCCACCCAAATATGGGTACCTACGAGCAGTACTTC
TRBJ2-1	.	TRBV6-5	15	few	CASSPSQFDHNEQFF	TGTGCCAGCAGTCCCTCGCAGTTTGACCACAATGAGCAGTTCTTC
TRBJ2-7	.	TRBV24-1	14	.	CATSGGGPTYEQYF	TGTGCCACCAGTGGGGGAGGCCCTACCTACGAGCAGTACTTC
TRBJ2-6	.	TRBV7-9	16	many	CASSHGRPSGANVLTF	TGTGCCAGCAGCCACGGACGCCCCTCTGGGGCCAACGTCCTGACTTTC
TRBJ1-1	.	TRBV4-1	15	few	CASSAPTGAYTEAFF	TGCGCCAGCAGTGCCCCGACAGGAGCCTACACTGAAGCTTTCTTT
TRBJ2-7	TRBD2	TRBV20-1	15	.	CSARILAGVSYEQYF	TGCAGTGCTAGGATACTAGCGGGAGTGTCCTACGAGCAGTACTTC
TRBJ2-7	.	TRBV28	13	.	CASSLWRTYEQYF	TGTGCCAGCAGTTTATGGAGGACCTACGAGCAGTACTTC
TRBJ2-2	.	TRBV29-1	11	few	CSGTGTGELFF	TGCAGCGGAACAGGGACCGGGGAGCTGTTTTTT
TRBJ2-7	.	TRBV3-1	14	few	CASSQDSGSYEQYF	TGTGCCAGCAGCCAAGATTCGGGGAGCTACGAGCAGTACTTC
TRBJ2-1	.	TRBV28	14	many	CASLGQPTYNEQFF	TGTGCCAGCCTGGGACAACCAACCTACAATGAGCAGTTCTTC
TRBJ1-1	TRBD1	TRBV9	12	.	CASSRQGDEAFF	TGTGCCAGCAGTCGCCAGGGGGATGAAGCTTTCTTT
TRBJ1-5	.	TRBV6-2/TRBV6-3	15	many	CASSPITSRLQPQHF	TGTGCCAGCAGCCCGATAACAAGCAGACTTCAGCCCCAGCATTTT
TRBJ1-4	.	TRBV6-1	18	few	CASSEERGGIGTNEKLFF	TGTGCCAGCAGTGAAGAACGAGGGGGGATCGGGACTAATGAAAAACTGTTTTTT
TRBJ1-1	TRBD1	TRBV6-6	13	.	CASRDGTGTEAFF	TGTGCCAGCAGAGATGGGACAGGGACTGAAGCTTTCTTT
TRBJ2-3	.	TRBV7-6	17	.	CASSLDGGASSTDTQYF	TGTGCCAGCAGCTTAGATGGCGGGGCCTCTAGCACAGATACGCAGTATTTT
TRBJ2-7	TRBD1	TRBV29-1	15	many	CSVETGQGPRYEQYF	TGCAGCGTTGAAACCGGACAGGGGCCGAGGTACGAGCAGTACTTC
TRBJ2-2	.	TRBV7-3	16	few	CASSLSGTWGTGELFF	TGTGCCAGCAGCTTAAGTGGGACATGGGGCACCGGGGAGCTGTTTTTT
TRBJ2-7	TRBD2	TRBV29-1	15	.	CSVEGLAGDLYEQYF	TGCAGCGTTGAAGGACTAGCGGGAGACTTGTACGAGCAGTACTTC
TRBJ2-1	.	TRBV28	16	many	CASIALSDSPYNEQFF	TGTGCCAGCATTGCCCTCTCGGACAGCCCGTACAATGAGCAGTTCTTC
TRBJ2-1	.	TRBV7-9	19	few	CASSLAVSISPSSYNEQFF	TGTGCCAGCAGCTTAGCGGTATCGATCAGCCCCAGCTCCTACAATGAGCAGTTCTTC
TRBJ2-3	TRBD2	TRBV9	18	.	CASSGPGTSGGYTDTQYF	TGTGCCAGCAGCGGACCCGGGACTAGCGGAGGTTACACAGATACGCAGTATTTT
TRBJ2-2	TRBD1	TRBV3-1	17	.	CASSLPLRGSDTGELFF	TGTGCCAGCAGCCTCCCCCTCAGGGGGTCGGACACCGGGGAGCTGTTTTTT
TRBJ2-1	.	TRBV12-3/TRBV12-4	15	few	CASSTPRSSYNEQFF	TGTGCCAGCAGTACACCTCGCAGCTCCTACAATGAGCAGTTCTTC
TRBJ2-3	.	TRBV19	13	.	CATLATSTDTQYF	TGTGCCACCCTAGCGACTAGCACAGATACGCAGTATTTT
TRBJ2-1	TRBD2	TRBV6-2/TRBV6-3	15	.	CASSPPGLDSNEQFF	TGTGCCAGCAGTCCACCGGGACTAGATAGCAATGAGCAGTTCTTC
TRBJ2-3	.	TRBV6-5	15	.	CASSSTAASTDTQYF	TGTGCCAGCAGTTCCACAGCGGCTAGCACAGATACGCAGTATTTT
TRBJ2-1	TRBD2	TRBV7-6	14	few	CASSLFGTSNEQFF	TGTGCCAGCAGCTTATTCGGGACTAGCAATGAGCAGTTCTTC
TRBJ2-1	.	TRBV4-2	16	.	CASSQEGGFSYNEQFF	TGTGCCAGCAGCCAAGAAGGGGGGTTTTCCTACAATGAGCAGTTCTTC
TRBJ2-3	.	TRBV5-4	12	few	CASSSGVDTQYF	TGTGCCAGCAGCTCCGGGGTGGATACGCAGTATTTT
TRBJ2-3	.	TRBV3-1	15	.	CASSQDWRGTDTQYF	TGTGCCAGCAGCCAAGATTGGAGAGGCACAGATACGCAGTATTTT
TRBJ1-1	TRBD1	TRBV28	15	many	CASSWDRGPSTEAFF	TGTGCCAGCAGCTGGGACAGGGGACCATCTACTGAAGCTTTCTTT
TRBJ1-1	.	TRBV4-3	13	.	CASSQARNTEAFF	TGCGCCAGCAGCCAAGCTCGGAACACTGAAGCTTTCTTT
TRBJ1-1	.	TRBV5-2	16	.	CASKVPGGAMNTEAFF	TGTGCCAGCAAAGTTCCGGGCGGGGCAATGAACACTGAAGCTTTCTTT
TRBJ2-6	TRBD1	TRBV12-3/TRBV12-4	15	.	CASRGTGFGANVLTF	TGTGCCAGCAGGGGGACAGGGTTTGGGGCCAACGTCCTGACTTTC
TRBJ1-2	.	TRBV28	17	many	CASSLFVGKTSNYGYTF	TGTGCCAGCAGTTTATTCGTGGGGAAAACTTCTAACTATGGCTACACCTTC
TRBJ2-1	TRBD2	TRBV11-1	16	.	CASSLRLREAYNEQFF	TGTGCCAGCAGCTTACGATTGCGGGAGGCCTACAATGAGCAGTTCTTC
TRBJ2-1	.	TRBV29-1	14	.	CSAGGLGEYNEQFF	TGCAGCGCTGGAGGCCTTGGCGAGTACAATGAGCAGTTCTTC
TRBJ1-1	.	TRBV5-1	12	.	CASGVGDTEAFF	TGCGCCAGCGGTGTCGGGGACACTGAAGCTTTCTTT
TRBJ2-7	TRBD1	TRBV12-3/TRBV12-4	14	many	CASSPGQGSYEQYF	TGTGCCAGCAGCCCGGGACAGGGGTCCTACGAGCAGTACTTC
TRBJ2-1	TRBD2	TRBV3-1	16	few	CASSQVGLTNGPEQFF	TGTGCCAGCAGCCAAGTGGGACTAACCAACGGACCTGAGCAGTTCTTC
TRBJ2-1	TRBD2	TRBV24-1	18	.	CATSDLRASGSRGEEQFF	TGTGCCACCAGTGATTTGCGCGCTAGCGGGAGTCGGGGTGAGGAGCAGTTCTTC
TRBJ1-6	TRBD1	TRBV7-9	16	.	CASSLAITGDGSPLHF	TGTGCCAGCAGCTTAGCGATCACAGGGGATGGTTCACCCCTCCACTTT
TRBJ2-7	.	TRBV20-1	16	few	CSARVLGGSSSYEQYF	TGCAGTGCTAGAGTCCTCGGCGGTTCTAGCTCCTACGAGCAGTACTTC
TRBJ2-1	.	TRBV14	16	many	CASSPRQFISYNEQFF	TGTGCCAGCAGCCCACGACAGTTCATCTCCTACAATGAGCAGTTCTTC
TRBJ1-3	.	TRBV30	14	.	CAWSVAFSGNTIYF	TGTGCCTGGAGTGTGGCATTTTCTGGAAACACCATATATTTT
TRBJ2-6	.	TRBV27	15	.	CASREHLPGANVLTF	TGTGCCAGCAGAGAACATCTTCCTGGGGCCAACGTCCTGACTTTC
TRBJ1-2	TRBD1	TRBV20-1	17	few	CSARPDYRTGETYGYTF	TGCAGTGCTAGACCCGATTATAGGACAGGGGAAACCTATGGCTACACCTTC
TRBJ1-5	.	TRBV4-1	13	few	CASSQGINQPQHF	TGCGCCAGCAGCCAGGGGATCAATCAGCCCCAGCATTTT